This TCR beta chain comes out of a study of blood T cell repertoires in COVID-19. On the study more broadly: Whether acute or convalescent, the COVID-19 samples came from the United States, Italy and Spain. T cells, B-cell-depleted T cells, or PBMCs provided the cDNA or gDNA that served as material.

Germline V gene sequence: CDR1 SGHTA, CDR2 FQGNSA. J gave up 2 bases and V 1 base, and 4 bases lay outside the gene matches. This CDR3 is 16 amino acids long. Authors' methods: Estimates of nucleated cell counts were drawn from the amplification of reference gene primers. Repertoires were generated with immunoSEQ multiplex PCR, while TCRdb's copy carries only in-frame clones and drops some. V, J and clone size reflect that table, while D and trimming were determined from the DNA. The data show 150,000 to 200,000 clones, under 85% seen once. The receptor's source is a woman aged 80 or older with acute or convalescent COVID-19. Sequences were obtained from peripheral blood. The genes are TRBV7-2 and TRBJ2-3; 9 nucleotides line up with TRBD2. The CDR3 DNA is TGTGCCAGCAGCTTAGTAGCGGGGGCCCACACAGATACGCAGTATTTT. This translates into CASSLVAGAHTDTQYF.